This TCR beta chain stems from a study of beta chain features in type 1 diabetes. Sequencing targeted expressed TCRB transcripts, as all isolated RNA had been reverse transcribed. About 3.57 million reads, on average, came from each naive, central memory and regulatory T cell sample. Method: immunoSEQ multiplex PCR; TCRdb's copy keeps in-frame clones and lacks some. The table lists roughly 380,000 clones, around a fifth of them singletons, with roughly 0.045% in the top ten. Regarding this clone: Its antigen is currently unknown.

Study-wide findings and caveats: There were fewer insertions and more deletions at the VDJ junctions of type 1 diabetes patients. Across all four CD4+ subsets, people with type 1 diabetes showed modestly shorter TCRB CDR3s.

The CDR3 spans 13 residues. Trimming took 0 bases from V and 4 from J, leaving 7 bases between them. The germline V gene has CDR1 SGHDT and CDR2 YYEEEE. The sequence was collected from a woman between 18 and 30 years old in good health. The sample was naive CD4+ T cells from blood. The chain joins TRBV5-6 to TRBJ1-1, with TRBD1 as a possible D gene (5 bases). As DNA, the CDR3 is TGTGCCAGCAGCTTGGCAGGGATCACTGAAGCTTTCTTT. Amino acid sequence: CASSLAGITEAFF. Looking up the rest from reference TRBV5-6 and TRBJ1-1 gives the full variable domain: DAGVTQSPTHLIKTRGQQVTLRCSPKSGHDTVSWYQQALGQGPQFIFQYYEEEERQRGNFPDRFSGHQFPNYSSELNVNALLLGDSALYLCASSLAGITEAFFGQGTRLTVV.